What follows are 15 T cell receptor beta chains derived from one specimen sequenced in a study of beta chain features in type 1 diabetes. The authors reverse transcribed all of the isolated RNA, so sequencing captured expressed TCRB transcripts. Assay used: immunoSEQ multiplex PCR; TCRdb lists only in-frame clones, some missing. The sample yields roughly 400,000 clones, about 15% seen once. Sequencing was performed on naive CD4+ T cells from blood. The source is a woman aged 18-29 years in good health.

J is TRBJ2-4 and V is TRBV5-1; the match to TRBD1 covers 7 bases. CDR1 and CDR2 (germline): SGHRS, YFSETQ. With V trimmed by 4 bases and J by 16 bases, 14 bases remained unmatched. CDR3 length: 13 residues. In DNA, the CDR3 is TGCGCCAGCAGCACATCCCTTGACAGGGTCGTATACTTC. Its translation is CASSTSLDRVVYF.

This clone has only a few counts. The chain uses TRBV4-1 and TRBJ2-1; 9 positions agree with TRBD2. The germline V gene encodes CDR1 MGHRA and CDR2 YSYEKL. V lost 0 bases to trimming and J lost 8 bases; unmatched junction nucleotides: 8. This CDR3 has 16 residues. This CDR3 is CASSQDPGGREYEQFF. The CDR3 DNA sequence: TGCGCCAGCAGCCAAGACCCTGGCGGGAGGGAATATGAGCAGTTCTTC.

This clone was recorded a few times. The V gene is TRBV28, the J gene TRBJ1-2, with D unclear. V was cut by 2 bases and J by 8 bases, with 12 bases left in between. The CDR3 sequence is 13 residues long. CDR1 and CDR2 (germline): MDHEN, SYDVKM. The CDR3 sequence is CASSLLSLGGYTF. The CDR3 DNA reads TGTGCCAGCAGTTTACTCTCGCTCGGGGGCTACACCTTC.

The CDR3 region is CASRPGTSGYNEQFF. CDR3 bases: TGTGCCAGTAGACCCGGGACTAGCGGTTACAATGAGCAGTTCTTC. The chain recombines TRBV19 with TRBJ2-1; 11 positions agree with TRBD2. The V and J ends lost 6 bases and 4 bases, in that order; junction bases with no gene match: 5. The CDR3 length is 15 residues. The germline V gene has CDR1 LNHDA and CDR2 SQIVND (reference sequence).

CDR3 bases: TGTGCCAGCAGCCGTCGGGGAGACCGGACAGATACGCAGTATTTT. It is translated as CASSRRGDRTDTQYF. The chain joins TRBV7-9 to TRBJ2-3; D perhaps matches TRBD2 (5 bases). This CDR3 is 15 amino acids long. CDR1 is SEHNR, CDR2 FQNEAQ, per germline (reference sequence). Between the trimmed V and J ends, which lost 5 bases and 3 bases, there was a span of 15 bases.

The gene calls are TRBV15 and TRBJ2-1; maybe TRBD1 (5 bases). The germline V and J ends were trimmed by 1 base and 7 bases, with 14 bases remaining between them. CDR1 and CDR2 from the germline V gene are LNHNV and YYDKDF (reference sequence). The length of the CDR3 is 15 residues. CDR3 residues: CATSRVGVGANEQFF. For the CDR3, the DNA is TGTGCCACCAGCAGAGTTGGAGTTGGGGCGAATGAGCAGTTCTTC.

The genes are TRBV25-1 and TRBJ2-3; 8 bases align to TRBD1. Germline V gene sequence: CDR1 MGHDK, CDR2 SYGVNS. The length of the CDR3 is 15 residues. V lost 2 bases, J lost 2 bases, and 3 bases stayed unmatched. The CDR3 nucleotides read TGTGCCAGCAGTGAAGGACAGGGTATCACAGATACGCAGTATTTT. Translated, it gives CASSEGQGITDTQYF.

This clone was seen more than once but under ten times. V gene TRBV18 combines with J gene TRBJ1-2, with TRBD1 as a possible D gene (5 bases). V lost 2 bases and J lost 4, with 5 bases in between. From germline, CDR1 is KGHSH and CDR2 LQKENI. The CDR3 length is 12 residues. The CDR3 sequence: CASSPRGYGYTF. CDR3 coding DNA: TGTGCCAGCTCACCAAGGGGCTATGGCTACACCTTC.

The sample holds a few counts of this clone. This chain links TRBV28 with TRBJ2-5, with D possibly being TRBD1 (5 bases). V was cut by 2 bases and J by 4 bases, with 14 bases left in between. There are 15 residues in the CDR3. Germline CDR1 is MDHEN and CDR2 is SYDVKM. The CDR3 loop is CASSLPRRQRETQYF. The CDR3, as DNA: TGTGCCAGCAGTTTACCCCGCCGACAGCGAGAGACCCAGTACTTC.

The chain carries TRBV28 and TRBJ2-7, with D maybe TRBD2 (6 bases). Germline loops: CDR1 MDHEN, CDR2 SYDVKM. The CDR3 consists of 14 residues. V shed 6 bases and J shed 4 bases, with 16 bases lying between them. CDR3 loop: CASRRGGTGYEQYF. CDR3 in DNA: TGTGCCAGCAGGCGGGGCGGGACTGGGTACGAGCAGTACTTC. Drawing the rest from reference TRBV28 and TRBJ2-7, the complete variable domain is DVKVTQSSRYLVKRTGEKVFLECVQDMDHENMFWYRQDPGLGLRLIYFSYDVKMKEKGDIPEGYSVSREKKERFSLILESASTNQTSMYLCASRRGGTGYEQYFGPGTRLTVT.

This chain connects TRBV30 to TRBJ2-7, with 13 bases aligning to TRBD2. This CDR3 has 14 residues. Germline trimming cut 5 bases from V and 4 bases from J; bases unmatched to any gene: 5. Per germline, CDR1 GTSNPN and CDR2 SVGIG (reference sequence). Here the CDR3 reads CAWGGLAGPYEQYF. The CDR3 nucleotides are TGTGCCTGGGGGGGACTAGCGGGACCTTACGAGCAGTACTTC.

This chain joins TRBV28 and TRBJ2-7, with TRBD2 identical over 12 bases. Germline values: CDR1 MDHEN, CDR2 SYDVKM. Trimming removed 5 bases from V and 2 bases from J; junction bases left unmatched: 7. The CDR3 extends over 16 amino acids. Written as DNA, the CDR3 is TGTGCCAGCAGTGGAATCAGGACTAGCGGGACCTACGAGCAGTACTTC. The encoded protein is CASSGIRTSGTYEQYF.

The chain is built from TRBV29-1 and TRBJ1-1; no reliable D call. The CDR3 has 11 residues. The germline V and J ends were trimmed by 1 base and 11 bases, with 11 bases remaining between them. Germline values: CDR1 SQVTM, CDR2 ANQGSEA. Written as DNA, the CDR3 is TGCAGCGTTGAAGTACTGGAGCATGCTTTCTTT. Protein sequence: CSVEVLEHAFF.

This clone was seen only once. The V call is TRBV7-2, the J call TRBJ2-7, with 9 bases matching TRBD1. Germline CDR1 reads SGHTA; CDR2 reads FQGNSA. V shed 5 bases, J shed 9 bases, and the junction held 11 bases outside the gene matches. The CDR3 consists of 14 residues. The CDR3 nucleotides are TGTGCCAGCAGCCAGAGGGACAGGGCCAGTAGGCAGTACTTC. Encoded protein: CASSQRDRASRQYF.

This clone was observed once. V usage is TRBV30 and J usage is TRBJ1-5; TRBD1 might be the D (5 bases). The CDR3 has 13 residues. Trimming removed 0 bases from V and 5 bases from J, with 8 bases in between. Per germline, CDR1 GTSNPN and CDR2 SVGIG (reference sequence). The CDR3 bases are TGTGCCTGGAGTGTCGCCAGGGATCAGCCCCAGCATTTT. Its protein is CAWSVARDQPQHF.